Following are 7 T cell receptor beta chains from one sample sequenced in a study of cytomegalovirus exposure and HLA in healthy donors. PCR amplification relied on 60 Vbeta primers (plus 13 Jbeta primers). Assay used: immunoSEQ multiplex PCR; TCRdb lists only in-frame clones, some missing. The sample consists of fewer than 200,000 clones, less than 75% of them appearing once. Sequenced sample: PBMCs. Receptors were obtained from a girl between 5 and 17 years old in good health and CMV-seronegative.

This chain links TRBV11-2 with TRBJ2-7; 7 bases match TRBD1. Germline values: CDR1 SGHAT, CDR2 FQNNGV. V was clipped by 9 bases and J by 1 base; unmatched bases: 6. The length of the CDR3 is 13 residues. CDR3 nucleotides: TGTGCCAGTTCGGACAGGCTTTCCTACGAGCAGTACTTC. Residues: CASSDRLSYEQYF.

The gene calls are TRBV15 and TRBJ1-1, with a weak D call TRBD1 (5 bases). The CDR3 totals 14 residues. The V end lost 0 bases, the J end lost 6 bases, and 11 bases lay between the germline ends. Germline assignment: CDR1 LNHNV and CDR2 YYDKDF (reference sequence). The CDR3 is CATSRDRALAEAFF. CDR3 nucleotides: TGTGCCACCAGCAGAGACAGGGCGCTCGCTGAAGCTTTCTTT.

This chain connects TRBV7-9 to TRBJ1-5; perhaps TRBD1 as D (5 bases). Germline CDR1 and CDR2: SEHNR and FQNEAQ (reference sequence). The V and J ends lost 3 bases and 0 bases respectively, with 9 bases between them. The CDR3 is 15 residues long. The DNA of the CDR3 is TGTGCCAGCAGCTTGGGGGGGTATAGCAATCAGCCCCAGCATTTT. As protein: CASSLGGYSNQPQHF.

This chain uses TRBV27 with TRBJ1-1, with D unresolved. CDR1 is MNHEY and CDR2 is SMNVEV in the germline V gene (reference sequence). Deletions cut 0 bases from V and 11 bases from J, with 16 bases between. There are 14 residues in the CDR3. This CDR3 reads CASSLSWAQVDAFF. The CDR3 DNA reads TGTGCCAGCAGTTTATCCTGGGCCCAAGTCGACGCTTTCTTT.

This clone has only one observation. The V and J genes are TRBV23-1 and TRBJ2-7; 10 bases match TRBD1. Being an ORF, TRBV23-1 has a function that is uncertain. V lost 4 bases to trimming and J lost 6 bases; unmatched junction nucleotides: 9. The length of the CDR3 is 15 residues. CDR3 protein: CASSRPGTGDSEQYF. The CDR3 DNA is TGCGCCAGCAGTCGACCCGGGACAGGGGATTCCGAGCAGTACTTC.

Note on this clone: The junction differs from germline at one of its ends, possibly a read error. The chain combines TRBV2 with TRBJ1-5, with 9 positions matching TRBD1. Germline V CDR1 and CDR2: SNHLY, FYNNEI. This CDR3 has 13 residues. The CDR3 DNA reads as TGTGCCAGCGGTGACAGGGGGATGCAGCCCCAGCATTTT. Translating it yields CASGDRGMQPQHF.

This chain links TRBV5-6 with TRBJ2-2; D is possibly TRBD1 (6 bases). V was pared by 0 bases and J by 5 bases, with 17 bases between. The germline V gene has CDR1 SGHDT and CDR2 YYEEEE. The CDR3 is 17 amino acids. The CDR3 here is CASSLARGTRRTGELFF. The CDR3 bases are TGTGCCAGCAGCTTGGCGAGGGGGACGCGCCGAACCGGGGAGCTGTTTTTT.